This section outlines one T cell receptor (beta chain) sequence together with its context. This entry belongs to a study of shared T cell receptors in the human thymus. The V and J ends lost 5 bases and 1 base respectively, with 8 bases between them. This CDR3 is built from 13 residues. Germline CDR1 reads SGHTA; CDR2 reads FQGNSA. Sequencing was performed with immunoSEQ multiplex PCR; in TCRdb, only in-frame clones are kept and a portion is missing. Of roughly 660,000 clones in the sample, around nine tenths were seen once. The sample was also linked to a second study, of human thymus T cells. As that report states: In corrective heart surgery, resections were taken, and these provided the thymus tissue. Usage of V and J genes appeared biased in thymic and blood repertoires. Related research has reported that thymic repertoires overlap highly among unrelated individuals.

The TCR comes from a boy younger than two with a congenital heart defect. Sequenced material: thymocytes. The chain carries TRBV7-2 and TRBJ1-1; D not certain. CDR3 region: CASSPTQNTEAFF. In DNA, the CDR3 is TGTGCCAGCAGCCCCACTCAGAACACTGAAGCTTTCTTT.